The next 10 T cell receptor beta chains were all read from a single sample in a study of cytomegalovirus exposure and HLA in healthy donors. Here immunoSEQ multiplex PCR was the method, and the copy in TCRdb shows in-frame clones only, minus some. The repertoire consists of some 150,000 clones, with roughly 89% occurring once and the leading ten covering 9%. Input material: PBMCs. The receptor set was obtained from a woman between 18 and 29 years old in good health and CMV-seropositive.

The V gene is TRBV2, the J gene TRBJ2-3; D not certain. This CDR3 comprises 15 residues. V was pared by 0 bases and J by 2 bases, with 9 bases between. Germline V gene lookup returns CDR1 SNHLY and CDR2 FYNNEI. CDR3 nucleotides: TGTGCCAGCAGTGAAGCGCCCCAGTCCACAGATACGCAGTATTTT. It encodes CASSEAPQSTDTQYF. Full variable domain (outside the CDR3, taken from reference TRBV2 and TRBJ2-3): EPEVTQTPSHQVTQMGQEVILRCVPISNHLYFYWYRQILGQKVEFLVSFYNNEISEKSEIFDDQFSVERPDGSNFTLKIRSTKLEDSAMYFCASSEAPQSTDTQYFGPGTRLTVL.

CDR3: CASSVTWRGSNQPQHF. The CDR3 DNA is TGTGCCAGCAGTGTTACCTGGAGGGGCAGCAATCAGCCCCAGCATTTT. This rearrangement joins TRBV6-4 to TRBJ1-5, with a tentative D call TRBD1 (5 bases). Germline V gives CDR1 MRHNA, CDR2 SNTAGT. Trimming pared 4 bases from V and 1 base from J, leaving 14 bases between. The CDR3 totals 16 residues.

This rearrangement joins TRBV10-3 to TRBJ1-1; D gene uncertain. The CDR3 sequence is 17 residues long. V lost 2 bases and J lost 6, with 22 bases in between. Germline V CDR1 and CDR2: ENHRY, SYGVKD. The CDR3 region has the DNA TGTGCCATCAGTGAGGCCCGGCCGGGAGGTTCAAGGGCTGAAGCTTTCTTT. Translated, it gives CAISEARPGGSRAEAFF.

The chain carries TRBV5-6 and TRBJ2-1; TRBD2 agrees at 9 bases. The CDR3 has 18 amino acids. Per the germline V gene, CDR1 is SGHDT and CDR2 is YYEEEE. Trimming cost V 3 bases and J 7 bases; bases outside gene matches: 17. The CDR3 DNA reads TGTGCCAGCAGCTCGCCGTCCCTAGGGCGGGGGGGTAGGAATGAGCAGTTCTTC. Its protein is CASSSPSLGRGGRNEQFF. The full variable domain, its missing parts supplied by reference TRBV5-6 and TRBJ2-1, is DAGVTQSPTHLIKTRGQQVTLRCSPKSGHDTVSWYQQALGQGPQFIFQYYEEEERQRGNFPDRFSGHQFPNYSSELNVNALLLGDSALYLCASSSPSLGRGGRNEQFFGPGTRLTVL.

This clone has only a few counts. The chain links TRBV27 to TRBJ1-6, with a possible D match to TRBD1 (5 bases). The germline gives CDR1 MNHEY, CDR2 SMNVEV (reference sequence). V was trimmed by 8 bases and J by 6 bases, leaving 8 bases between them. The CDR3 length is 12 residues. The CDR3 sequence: CASRGINSPLHF. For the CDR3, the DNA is TGTGCCAGCCGGGGGATTAATTCACCCCTCCACTTT.

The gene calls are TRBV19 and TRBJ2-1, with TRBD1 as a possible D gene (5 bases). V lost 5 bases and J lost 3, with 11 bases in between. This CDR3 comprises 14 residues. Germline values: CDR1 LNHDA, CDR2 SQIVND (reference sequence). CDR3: CASSPDRGYNEQFF. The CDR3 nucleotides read TGTGCCAGTAGTCCCGATAGGGGCTACAATGAGCAGTTCTTC.

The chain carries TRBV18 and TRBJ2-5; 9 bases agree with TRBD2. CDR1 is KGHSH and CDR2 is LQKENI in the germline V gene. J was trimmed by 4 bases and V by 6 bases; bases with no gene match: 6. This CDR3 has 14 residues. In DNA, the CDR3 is TGTGCCAGCTCCCTCAGCGGGGGGCGAGAGACCCAGTACTTC. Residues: CASSLSGGRETQYF.

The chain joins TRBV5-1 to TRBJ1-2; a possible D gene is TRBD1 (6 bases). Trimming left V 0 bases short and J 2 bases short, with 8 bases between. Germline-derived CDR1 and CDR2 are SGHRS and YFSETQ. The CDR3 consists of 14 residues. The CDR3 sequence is CASSLGDTNYGYTF. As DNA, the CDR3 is TGCGCCAGCAGCTTGGGGGACACCAACTATGGCTACACCTTC.

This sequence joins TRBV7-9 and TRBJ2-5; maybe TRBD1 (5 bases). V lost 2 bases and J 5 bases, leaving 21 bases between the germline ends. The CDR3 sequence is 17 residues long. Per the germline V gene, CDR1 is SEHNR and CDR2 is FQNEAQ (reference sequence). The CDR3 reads CASSLLPQGSYVETQYF. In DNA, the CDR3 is TGTGCCAGCAGCTTATTACCTCAGGGTTCTTACGTGGAGACCCAGTACTTC.

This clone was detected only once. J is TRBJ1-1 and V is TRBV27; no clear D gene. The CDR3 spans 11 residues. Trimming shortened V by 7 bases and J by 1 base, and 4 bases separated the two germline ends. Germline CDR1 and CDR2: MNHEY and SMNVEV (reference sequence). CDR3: CASMRNTEAFF. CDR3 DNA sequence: TGTGCCAGCATGAGGAACACTGAAGCTTTCTTT.